Listed below are T cell receptor beta chains from one sample, sequenced in a study of shared clonotypes between healthy human individuals. Sequencing was performed with immunoSEQ multiplex PCR; in TCRdb, only in-frame clones are kept and a portion is missing. The sample contains millions of clones, roughly 91% of which appear only once. The sample comprised naive CD8+ T cells from PBMCs. All receptors come from a man aged 18 to 35 in good health. Some clones in this sample may be carry-over from other donors' samples. CDR3s include the opening cysteine and the closing phenylalanine or tryptophan. Each record gives: J gene, V gene, CDR3 protein.

J gene: TRBJ2-7; V gene: TRBV27; CDR3 protein: CASSTGATYEQYF
J gene: TRBJ2-7; V gene: TRBV27; CDR3 protein: CASSLTRLAVKEYF
J gene: TRBJ2-3; V gene: TRBV7-3; CDR3 protein: CASSLEREWGTDTQYF
J gene: TRBJ1-1; V gene: TRBV9; CDR3 protein: CASSGGSDSQAFF
J gene: TRBJ1-3; V gene: TRBV9; CDR3 protein: CASSAAPGNTIYF
J gene: TRBJ2-6; V gene: TRBV27; CDR3 protein: CASSTRTSGRAIGANVLTF
J gene: TRBJ2-1; V gene: TRBV9; CDR3 protein: CASSVARLAGRNNEQFF
J gene: TRBJ2-2; V gene: TRBV19; CDR3 protein: CASSMGRGPFTGELFF
J gene: TRBJ2-3; V gene: TRBV7-3; CDR3 protein: CASSLSGRGVDTQYF
J gene: TRBJ1-1; V gene: TRBV5-1; CDR3 protein: CASSLVIPNTEAFF
J gene: TRBJ1-3; V gene: TRBV28; CDR3 protein: CASRGLVLLSSGNTIYF
J gene: TRBJ2-2; V gene: TRBV4-1; CDR3 protein: CASSQPAGPQNTGELFF
J gene: TRBJ2-5; V gene: TRBV27; CDR3 protein: CASSFRDRGQETQYF
J gene: TRBJ1-1; V gene: TRBV27; CDR3 protein: CASRVGGYTEAFF
J gene: TRBJ2-7; V gene: TRBV28; CDR3 protein: CASSFLGARKEQYF
J gene: TRBJ2-5; V gene: TRBV27; CDR3 protein: CASSYRGVQETQYF
J gene: TRBJ2-2; V gene: TRBV9; CDR3 protein: CASSVAGELFF
J gene: TRBJ2-2; V gene: TRBV12-5; CDR3 protein: CASGLFVSGELFF
J gene: TRBJ1-1; V gene: TRBV9; CDR3 protein: CASSVVEGRNTEAFF
J gene: TRBJ1-2; V gene: TRBV28; CDR3 protein: CASRLRRGASYGYTF
J gene: TRBJ1-5; V gene: TRBV7-2; CDR3 protein: CASSLVQGNQPQHF
J gene: TRBJ2-1; V gene: TRBV7-9; CDR3 protein: CASSLRLALYNEQFF
J gene: TRBJ2-7; V gene: TRBV29-1; CDR3 protein: CSVEGTGTTGLYEQYF
J gene: TRBJ2-5; V gene: TRBV7-8; CDR3 protein: CASSLGPNHQETQYF
J gene: TRBJ1-1; V gene: TRBV7-3; CDR3 protein: CASSFTENTEAFF
J gene: TRBJ2-1; V gene: TRBV27; CDR3 protein: CASSLVPDRIEQFF
J gene: TRBJ1-2; V gene: TRBV9; CDR3 protein: CASSVGRGSYGYTF
J gene: TRBJ2-7; V gene: TRBV28; CDR3 protein: CASSSQLAGGFYEQYF
J gene: TRBJ2-5; V gene: TRBV5-6; CDR3 protein: CASSPTGGQFTQYF
J gene: TRBJ2-7; V gene: TRBV11-2; CDR3 protein: CASTVGPGGRDEQYF
J gene: TRBJ2-1; V gene: TRBV6-6; CDR3 protein: CASSASPNEQFF
J gene: TRBJ1-2; V gene: TRBV19; CDR3 protein: CASSASAGRNYGYTF
J gene: TRBJ2-1; V gene: TRBV2; CDR3 protein: CASRGSSGDEQFF
J gene: TRBJ2-7; V gene: TRBV2; CDR3 protein: CASSDRLGVHF
J gene: TRBJ2-3; V gene: TRBV11-2; CDR3 protein: CASSFFLTGRVGTDTQYF
J gene: TRBJ2-1; V gene: TRBV7-9; CDR3 protein: CASSYPLRKDNEQFF
J gene: TRBJ1-2; V gene: TRBV25-1; CDR3 protein: CASSEYRGDDYGYTF
J gene: TRBJ2-2; V gene: TRBV9; CDR3 protein: CASSVEGIPGELFF
J gene: TRBJ1-5; V gene: TRBV27; CDR3 protein: CATRASQYGNQPQHF
J gene: TRBJ1-4; V gene: TRBV2; CDR3 protein: CATQKPRGNDWQKLFF
J gene: TRBJ1-2; V gene: TRBV11-2; CDR3 protein: CASSAAYRGQSYGYTF
J gene: TRBJ2-7; V gene: TRBV28; CDR3 protein: CASSFRYREGPYEQYF
J gene: TRBJ1-3; V gene: TRBV9; CDR3 protein: CASSEGDAHGNTIYF
J gene: TRBJ1-2; V gene: TRBV27; CDR3 protein: CASTPGVGYGYTF
J gene: TRBJ2-7; V gene: TRBV30; CDR3 protein: CAWSVRTLAGGTYEQYF
J gene: TRBJ2-1; V gene: TRBV2; CDR3 protein: CASRTRGAGAHEQFF
J gene: TRBJ2-5; V gene: TRBV10-3; CDR3 protein: CAISESGTQETQYF
J gene: TRBJ1-1; V gene: TRBV27; CDR3 protein: CASRPRGGGLPEAFF
J gene: TRBJ2-5; V gene: TRBV9; CDR3 protein: CASSGPKGILQETQYF
J gene: TRBJ1-1; V gene: TRBV6-5; CDR3 protein: CASSYGQGEAFF
J gene: TRBJ2-3; V gene: TRBV27; CDR3 protein: CASSYLAGGLPSTDTQYF
J gene: TRBJ2-5; V gene: TRBV2; CDR3 protein: CASLADQETQYF
J gene: TRBJ2-5; V gene: TRBV4-3; CDR3 protein: CASSSGLADQETQYF
J gene: TRBJ2-2; V gene: TRBV13; CDR3 protein: CASSLTGPTGELFF
J gene: TRBJ2-1; V gene: TRBV19; CDR3 protein: CASSLGQYNEQFF